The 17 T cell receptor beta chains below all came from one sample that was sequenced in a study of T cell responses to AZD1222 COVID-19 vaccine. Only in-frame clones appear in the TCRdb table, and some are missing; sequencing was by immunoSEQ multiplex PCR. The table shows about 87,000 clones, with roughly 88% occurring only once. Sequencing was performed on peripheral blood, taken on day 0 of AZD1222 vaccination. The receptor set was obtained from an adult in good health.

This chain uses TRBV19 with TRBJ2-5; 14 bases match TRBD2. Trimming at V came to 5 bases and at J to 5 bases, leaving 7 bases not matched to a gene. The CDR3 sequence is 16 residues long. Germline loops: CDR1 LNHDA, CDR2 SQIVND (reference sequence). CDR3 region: CASSEGTSGSYETQYF. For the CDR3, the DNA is TGTGCCAGTAGTGAAGGGACTAGCGGGAGTTATGAGACCCAGTACTTC.

CDR3 sequence: CASSPAAGSMQPQHF. In nucleotides, the CDR3 is TGTGCCAGCAGTCCCGCGGCAGGTAGTATGCAGCCCCAGCATTTT. The rearrangement uses TRBV2 and TRBJ1-5; no firm D call. The V end lost 5 bases, the J end lost 7 bases, and 18 bases lay between the germline ends. Germline assignment: CDR1 SNHLY and CDR2 FYNNEI. There are 15 residues in the CDR3.

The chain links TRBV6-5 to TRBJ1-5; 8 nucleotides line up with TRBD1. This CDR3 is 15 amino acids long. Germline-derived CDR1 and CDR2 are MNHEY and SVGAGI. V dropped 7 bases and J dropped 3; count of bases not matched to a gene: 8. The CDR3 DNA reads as TGTGCCAGCATTCCAACAGGGGGGAACAATCAGCCCCAGCATTTT. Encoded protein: CASIPTGGNNQPQHF.

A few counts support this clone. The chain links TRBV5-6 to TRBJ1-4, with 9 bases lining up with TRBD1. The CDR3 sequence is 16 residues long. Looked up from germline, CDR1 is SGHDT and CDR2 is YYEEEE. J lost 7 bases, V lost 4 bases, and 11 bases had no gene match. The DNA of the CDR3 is TGTGCCAGCAGCCGAAGGGGGACAGGGCGATCTGAAAAACTGTTTTTT. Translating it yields CASSRRGTGRSEKLFF.

CDR3 bases: TGTGCCAGCAGCTTAGTTTACGGGGGAGTCCCCCAAGGAAACATTCAGTACTTC. Protein: CASSLVYGGVPQGNIQYF. The J gene is TRBJ2-4, the V gene TRBV7-7; perhaps TRBD2 as D (6 bases). Germline V lookup: CDR1 SSHAT, CDR2 FNYEAQ (reference sequence). V was trimmed by 1 base and J by 6 bases, leaving 22 bases between them. CDR3 length equals 18 residues.

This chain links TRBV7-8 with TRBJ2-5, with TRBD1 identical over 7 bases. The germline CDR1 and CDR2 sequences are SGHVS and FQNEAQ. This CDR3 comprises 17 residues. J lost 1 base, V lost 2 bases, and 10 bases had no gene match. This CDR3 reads CASSLTSQTGLQETQYF. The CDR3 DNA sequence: TGTGCCAGCAGCTTAACTTCACAGACAGGGCTCCAAGAGACCCAGTACTTC.

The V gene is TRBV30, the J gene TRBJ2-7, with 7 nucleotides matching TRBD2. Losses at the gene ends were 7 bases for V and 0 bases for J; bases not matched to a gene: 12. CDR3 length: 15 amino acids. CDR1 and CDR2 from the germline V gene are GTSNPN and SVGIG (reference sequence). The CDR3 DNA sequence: TGTGCCTCCTCAAAGACTAGCCATAGCTCCTACGAGCAGTACTTC. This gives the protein CASSKTSHSSYEQYF.

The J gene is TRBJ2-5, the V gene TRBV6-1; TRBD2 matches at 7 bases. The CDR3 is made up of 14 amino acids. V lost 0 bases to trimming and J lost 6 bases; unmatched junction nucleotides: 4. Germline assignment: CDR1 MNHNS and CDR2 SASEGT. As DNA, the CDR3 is TGTGCCAGCAGTGAAGCATCCGGGGGGAAGACCCAGTACTTC. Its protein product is CASSEASGGKTQYF.

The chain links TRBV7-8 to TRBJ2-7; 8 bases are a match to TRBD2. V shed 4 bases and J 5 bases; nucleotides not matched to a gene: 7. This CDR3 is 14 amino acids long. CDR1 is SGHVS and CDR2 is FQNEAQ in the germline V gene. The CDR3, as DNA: TGTGCCAGCAGCTCGGGACTAGAGTTCCACGAGCAGTACTTC. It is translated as CASSSGLEFHEQYF.

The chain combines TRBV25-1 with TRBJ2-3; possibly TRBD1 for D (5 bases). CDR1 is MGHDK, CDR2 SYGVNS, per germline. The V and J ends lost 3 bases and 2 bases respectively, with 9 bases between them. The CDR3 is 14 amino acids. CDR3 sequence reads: CASSEGRATDTQYF. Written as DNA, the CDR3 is TGTGCCAGCAGTGAGGGCAGGGCCACAGATACGCAGTATTTT.

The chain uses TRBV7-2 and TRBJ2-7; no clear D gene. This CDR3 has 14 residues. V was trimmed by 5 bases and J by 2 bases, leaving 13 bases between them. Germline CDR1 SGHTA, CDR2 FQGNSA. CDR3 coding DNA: TGTGCCAGCAGCCCATCGGACGGACCCTACGAGCAGTACTTC. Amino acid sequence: CASSPSDGPYEQYF.

The CDR3 region is CASSQDGLAGARDTQYF. CDR3 DNA: TGTGCCAGCAGCCAAGATGGGCTGGCGGGAGCGAGAGATACGCAGTATTTT. The chain is built from TRBV3-1 (or the pseudogene TRBV3-2) and TRBJ2-3, with 7 positions matching TRBD2. Germline trimming cut 0 bases from V and 5 bases from J; bases unmatched to any gene: 11. The CDR3 is 17 residues long. Germline V gene data show CDR1 as LGHDT and CDR2 as YNNKEL (reference sequence).

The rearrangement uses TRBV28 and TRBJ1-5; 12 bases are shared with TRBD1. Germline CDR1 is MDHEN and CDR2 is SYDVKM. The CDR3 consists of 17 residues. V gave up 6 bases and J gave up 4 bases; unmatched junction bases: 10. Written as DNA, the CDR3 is TGTGCCAGCAGCCCCTGGGACAGGGGGCGGGAAAATCAGCCCCAGCATTTT. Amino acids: CASSPWDRGRENQPQHF.

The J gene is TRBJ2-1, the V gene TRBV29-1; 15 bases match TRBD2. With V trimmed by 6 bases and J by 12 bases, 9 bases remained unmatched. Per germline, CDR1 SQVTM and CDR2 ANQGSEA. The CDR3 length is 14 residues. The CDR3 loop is CSVGGLAGGGAQFF. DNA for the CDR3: TGCAGCGTGGGTGGACTAGCGGGAGGGGGAGCGCAGTTCTTC.

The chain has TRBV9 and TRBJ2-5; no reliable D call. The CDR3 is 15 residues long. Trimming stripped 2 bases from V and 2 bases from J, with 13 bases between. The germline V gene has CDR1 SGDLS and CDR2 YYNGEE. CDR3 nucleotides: TGTGCCAGCAGCGTCCGGACGGCAGAACAAGAGACCCAGTACTTC. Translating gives CASSVRTAEQETQYF.

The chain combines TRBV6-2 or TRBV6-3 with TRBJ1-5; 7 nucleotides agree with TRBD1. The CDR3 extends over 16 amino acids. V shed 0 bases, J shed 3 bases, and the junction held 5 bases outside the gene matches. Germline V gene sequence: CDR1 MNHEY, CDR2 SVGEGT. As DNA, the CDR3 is TGTGCCAGCAGTTACTCGGCAGGGGGTAACAATCAGCCCCAGCATTTT. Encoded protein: CASSYSAGGNNQPQHF.

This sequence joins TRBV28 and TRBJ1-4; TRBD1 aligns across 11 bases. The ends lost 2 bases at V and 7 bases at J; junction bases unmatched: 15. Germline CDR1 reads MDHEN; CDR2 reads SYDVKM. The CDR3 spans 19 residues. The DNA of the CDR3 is TGTGCCAGCAGTTTACCCCCGGACAGGGGGCTGGCGGTCAGTGAAAAACTGTTTTTT. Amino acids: CASSLPPDRGLAVSEKLFF.